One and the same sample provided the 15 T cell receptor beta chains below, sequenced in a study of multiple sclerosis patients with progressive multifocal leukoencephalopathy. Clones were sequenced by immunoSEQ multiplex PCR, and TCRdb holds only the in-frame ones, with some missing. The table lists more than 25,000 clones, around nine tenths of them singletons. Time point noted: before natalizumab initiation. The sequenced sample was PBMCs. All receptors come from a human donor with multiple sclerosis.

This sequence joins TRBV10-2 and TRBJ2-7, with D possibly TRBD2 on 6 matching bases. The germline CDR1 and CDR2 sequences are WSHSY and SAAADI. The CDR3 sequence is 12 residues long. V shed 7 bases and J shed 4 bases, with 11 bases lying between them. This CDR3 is CASMSGGYEQYF. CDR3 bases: TGCGCCAGCATGTCTGGGGGGTACGAGCAGTACTTC.

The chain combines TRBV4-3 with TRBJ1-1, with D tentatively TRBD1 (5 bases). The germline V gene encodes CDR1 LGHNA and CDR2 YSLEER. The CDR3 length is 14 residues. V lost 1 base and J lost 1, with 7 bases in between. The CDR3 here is CASSQGGQNTEAFF. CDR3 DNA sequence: TGCGCCAGCAGCCAAGGCGGACAGAACACTGAAGCTTTCTTT.

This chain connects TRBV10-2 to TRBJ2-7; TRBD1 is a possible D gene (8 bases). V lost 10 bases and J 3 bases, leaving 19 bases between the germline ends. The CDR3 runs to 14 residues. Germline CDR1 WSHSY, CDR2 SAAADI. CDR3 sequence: CATARGTGYYEQYF. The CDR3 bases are TGCGCCACCGCGCGGGGGACAGGATACTACGAGCAGTACTTC.

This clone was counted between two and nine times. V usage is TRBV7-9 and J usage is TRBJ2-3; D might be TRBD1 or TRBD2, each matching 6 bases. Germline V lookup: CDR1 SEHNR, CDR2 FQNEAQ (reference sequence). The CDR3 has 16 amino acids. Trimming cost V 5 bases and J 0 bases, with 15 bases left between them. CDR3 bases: TGTGCCAGCAGCCCCAGGGGCCGGGGGAGCACAGATACGCAGTATTTT. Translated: CASSPRGRGSTDTQYF.

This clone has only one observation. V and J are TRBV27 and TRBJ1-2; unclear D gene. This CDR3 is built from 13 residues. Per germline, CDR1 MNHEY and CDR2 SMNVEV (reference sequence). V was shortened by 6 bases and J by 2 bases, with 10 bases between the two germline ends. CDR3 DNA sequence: TGTGCCAGCAGCGGACCTTTGAACTATGGCTACACCTTC. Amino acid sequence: CASSGPLNYGYTF.

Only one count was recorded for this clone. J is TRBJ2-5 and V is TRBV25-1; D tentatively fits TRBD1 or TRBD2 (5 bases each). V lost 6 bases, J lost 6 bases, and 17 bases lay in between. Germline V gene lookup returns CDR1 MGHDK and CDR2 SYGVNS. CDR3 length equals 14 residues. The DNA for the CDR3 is TGTGCCAGCAGCCCCACCGGGACCTGGAAGACCCAGTACTTC. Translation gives CASSPTGTWKTQYF. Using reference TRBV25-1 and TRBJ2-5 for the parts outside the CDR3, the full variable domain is EADIYQTPRYLVIGTGKKITLECSQTMGHDKMYWYQQDPGMELHLIHYSYGVNSTEKGDLSSESTVSRIRTEHFPLTLESARPSHTSQYLCASSPTGTWKTQYFGPGTRLLVL.

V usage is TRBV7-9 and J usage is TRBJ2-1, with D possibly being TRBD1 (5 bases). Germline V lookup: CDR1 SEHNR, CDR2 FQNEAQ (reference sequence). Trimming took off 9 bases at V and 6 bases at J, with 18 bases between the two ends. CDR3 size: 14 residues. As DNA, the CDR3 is TGTGCCAGTCATGGGGCCACGACGCCCAATGAGCAGTTCTTC. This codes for CASHGATTPNEQFF.

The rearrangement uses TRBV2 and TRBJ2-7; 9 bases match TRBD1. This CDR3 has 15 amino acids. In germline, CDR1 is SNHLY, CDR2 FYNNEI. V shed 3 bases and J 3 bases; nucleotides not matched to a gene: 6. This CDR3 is CASSESDRGFYEQYF. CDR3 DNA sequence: TGTGCCAGCAGTGAGTCGGACAGGGGATTCTACGAGCAGTACTTC.

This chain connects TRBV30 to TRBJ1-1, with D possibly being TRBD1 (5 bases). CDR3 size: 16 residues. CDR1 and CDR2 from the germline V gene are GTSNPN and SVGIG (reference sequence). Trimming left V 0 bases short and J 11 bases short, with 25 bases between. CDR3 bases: TGTGCCTGGAGTGTTCAATCGGGGGGTTCAACTAGTAAGGCTTTCTTT. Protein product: CAWSVQSGGSTSKAFF.

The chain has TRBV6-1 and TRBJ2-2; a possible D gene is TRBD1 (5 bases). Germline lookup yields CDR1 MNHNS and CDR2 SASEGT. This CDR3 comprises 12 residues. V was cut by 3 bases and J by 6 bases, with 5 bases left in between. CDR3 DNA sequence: TGTGCCAGCAGTGACAGGGCCGGGGAGCTGTTTTTT. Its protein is CASSDRAGELFF.

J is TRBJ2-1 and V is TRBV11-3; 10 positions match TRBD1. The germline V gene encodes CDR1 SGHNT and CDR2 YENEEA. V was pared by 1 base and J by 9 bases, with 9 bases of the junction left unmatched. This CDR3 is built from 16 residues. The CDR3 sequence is CASSLGGTGVFTEQFF. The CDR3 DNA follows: TGTGCCAGCAGCTTAGGAGGGACAGGGGTTTTCACTGAGCAGTTCTTC.

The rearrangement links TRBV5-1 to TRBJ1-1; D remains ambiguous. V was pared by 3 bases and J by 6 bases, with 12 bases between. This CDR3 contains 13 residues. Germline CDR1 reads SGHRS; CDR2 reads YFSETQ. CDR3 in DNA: TGCGCCAGCAGCTCACCAGGAGGGCCTGAAGCTTTCTTT. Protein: CASSSPGGPEAFF.

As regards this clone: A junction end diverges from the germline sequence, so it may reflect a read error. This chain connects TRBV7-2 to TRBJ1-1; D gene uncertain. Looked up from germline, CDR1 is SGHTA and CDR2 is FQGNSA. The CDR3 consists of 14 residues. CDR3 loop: CASSFRPSDPQTVF. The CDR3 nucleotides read TGTGCCAGCAGCTTTAGACCCTCTGATCCACAAACCGTTTTT.

CDR3 coding DNA: TGTGCCAGCAGTGAGGCCCCTTGGGGGGGCAATGAGCAGTTCTTC. Protein sequence: CASSEAPWGGNEQFF. V and J are TRBV2 and TRBJ2-1, with 7 bases fitting TRBD2. This CDR3 is 15 amino acids long. Germline V gene data show CDR1 as SNHLY and CDR2 as FYNNEI. V shed 3 bases, J shed 6 bases, and the junction held 8 bases outside the gene matches.

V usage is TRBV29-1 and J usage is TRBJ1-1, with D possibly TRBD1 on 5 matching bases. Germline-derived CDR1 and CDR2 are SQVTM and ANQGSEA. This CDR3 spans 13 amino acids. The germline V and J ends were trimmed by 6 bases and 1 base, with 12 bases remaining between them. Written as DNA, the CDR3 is TGCAGCGTCGCCACTGGGGGGAACACTGAAGCTTTCTTT. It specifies CSVATGGNTEAFF.